Following are 9 T cell receptor beta chains from one sample sequenced in a study of T cell changes during pregnancy in multiple sclerosis. Generated by immunoSEQ multiplex PCR, the TCRdb table keeps only in-frame clones and is missing some. The data hold approximately 59,000 clones, with 91% observed a single time. The specimen was peripheral blood, collected in the third trimester of pregnancy. Receptors originate from a female donor in good health, enrolled as a control in a pregnancy study.

Written as DNA, the CDR3 is TGTGCCAGCAGCGTACTAGCGGGGGCCGCAGATACGCAGTATTTT. It specifies CASSVLAGAADTQYF. The rearrangement joins TRBV6-5 to TRBJ2-3, with 11 bases that match TRBD2. This CDR3 has 15 residues. Germline V lookup: CDR1 MNHEY, CDR2 SVGAGI. The V and J ends lost 6 bases and 4 bases, in that order; junction bases with no gene match: 6.

In its sample, this clone was seen a few times. The rearrangement joins TRBV28 to TRBJ1-1, with 7 positions matching TRBD1. Germline CDR1 reads MDHEN; CDR2 reads SYDVKM. The CDR3 is 12 amino acids. J lost 8 bases, V lost 8 bases, and 8 bases had no gene match. The CDR3 coding sequence is TGTGCCAGCTATCACAGGGGCCAGGAAGCTTTCTTT. Translated: CASYHRGQEAFF.

This clone was observed a few times. The V and J genes are TRBV19 and TRBJ1-2; 9 nucleotides align to TRBD1. CDR3 length: 17 amino acids. The junction had 11 bases not matched to a gene; V was cut back by 6 bases and J by 0 bases. CDR1 and CDR2 from the germline V gene are LNHDA and SQIVND (reference sequence). CDR3: CASSPDRGGLANYGYTF. The DNA of the CDR3 is TGTGCCAGTAGCCCGGACAGGGGTGGATTGGCTAACTATGGCTACACCTTC.

The V gene is TRBV6-6, the J gene TRBJ1-5; D is unclear. CDR1 and CDR2 from the germline V gene are MNHNY and SVGAGI (reference sequence). CDR3 size: 13 residues. Trimming left V 7 bases short and J 12 bases short, with 19 bases between. CDR3 DNA sequence: TGTGCCAGCACCCCTACCCCGGGGTTGGGCCAGCATTTT. Protein product: CASTPTPGLGQHF.

The chain has TRBV29-1 and TRBJ1-1; 7 bases map to TRBD1. CDR1 and CDR2 (germline): SQVTM, ANQGSEA. Unmatched junction bases numbered 5, after V lost 3 bases and J lost 4 bases. The CDR3 loop spans 13 amino acids. CDR3 protein: CSVERDSGTEAFF. As DNA, the CDR3 is TGCAGCGTTGAGCGGGACAGCGGCACTGAAGCTTTCTTT.

The V call is TRBV27, the J call TRBJ1-5; 8 positions match TRBD1. CDR3 size: 14 residues. The V segment lost 2 bases and the J segment 5 bases; nucleotides outside the gene matches: 2. Looked up from germline, CDR1 is MNHEY and CDR2 is SMNVEV (reference sequence). CDR3 nucleotides: TGTGCCAGCAGTTTAAGCAGGGGGCATCAGCCCCAGCATTTT. As protein: CASSLSRGHQPQHF.

This chain uses TRBV18 with TRBJ2-2, with D unresolved. Germline V CDR1 and CDR2: KGHSH, LQKENI. Trimming removed 3 bases at V and 4 bases at J, with 3 bases between. The CDR3 contains 12 residues. This CDR3 reads CASSPRTGELFF. Here the CDR3 DNA reads TGTGCCAGCTCACCGCGCACCGGGGAGCTGTTTTTT.

The V and J genes are TRBV27 and TRBJ1-3, with D maybe TRBD1 (5 bases). CDR1 is MNHEY, CDR2 SMNVEV, per germline (reference sequence). The V end was cut by 3 bases, the J end by 2 bases, with 8 bases between. The CDR3 consists of 14 residues. The CDR3 bases are TGTGCCAGCAGTTTTACGGGGGCTGGAAACACCATATATTTT. Translating gives CASSFTGAGNTIYF.

The chain employs TRBV29-1 and TRBJ2-7; D not resolved. The V and J ends lost 8 bases and 1 base respectively, with 9 bases between them. Germline V CDR1 and CDR2: SQVTM, ANQGSEA. This CDR3 comprises 11 residues. CDR3 sequence (DNA): TGCAGCACAACAGAATCCTACGAGCAGTACTTC. Its translation: CSTTESYEQYF.